Listed below are T cell receptor beta chains from one sample, sequenced in a study of OX40 agonist ivuxolimab in advanced cancers. Repertoires were generated with immunoSEQ multiplex PCR, while TCRdb's copy carries only in-frame clones and drops some. In the table there are some 31,000 clones, about 80% of which are singletons. This sample comprised CD4+ or CD8+ T cells sorted from blood, obtained in a trial of the OX40 agonist ivuxolimab. The receptors were sampled from an adult with an advanced solid tumor such as melanoma, head and neck, liver or kidney cancer. Each CDR3 is given with its conserved first and last residue. The D gene is left open where the match is weak. For some rows the clone size is stated as once, few or many, or as a class when expanded; others skip it.

.	TRBD2	TRBV7-2	TRBJ2-7	CASSLLSGGFLHEQYF	TGTGCCAGCAGCTTACTCAGCGGGGGATTCCTACACGAGCAGTACTTC
.	.	TRBV2	TRBJ1-2	CASSVGAYGYTF	TGTGCCAGCAGTGTGGGTGCATATGGCTACACCTTC
.	.	TRBV20-1	TRBJ1-2	CSARLANMGTF	TGCAGTGCTAGATTGGCCAACATGGGCACCTTC
.	TRBD2	TRBV2	TRBJ2-5	CASAGTSGGYEETQYF	TGTGCCAGCGCCGGGACTAGCGGGGGGTATGAAGAGACCCAGTACTTC
few	TRBD2	TRBV6-1	TRBJ2-7	CASSETSGGHEQYF	TGTGCCAGCAGTGAGACTAGCGGGGGCCACGAGCAGTACTTC
.	.	TRBV28	TRBJ1-1	CASNPEGFSAFF	TGTGCCAGCAACCCCGAGGGATTCTCGGCTTTCTTT
.	.	TRBV6-1	TRBJ2-1	CATRDPSRRNEQFF	TGTGCCACCCGGGACCCCTCGAGGAGGAATGAGCAGTTCTTC
.	.	TRBV7-9	TRBJ2-1	CASSLSQSYNEQFF	TGTGCCAGCAGCTTAAGCCAATCCTACAATGAGCAGTTCTTC
few	.	TRBV7-9	TRBJ1-1	CASSPLANTEAFF	TGTGCCAGCAGCCCGCTGGCGAACACTGAAGCTTTCTTT
.	.	TRBV5-4	TRBJ2-4	CASSGRQDENIQYF	TGTGCCAGCAGCGGACGACAGGATGAAAACATTCAGTACTTC
.	.	TRBV5-4	TRBJ1-6	CASSRSGTNRSPLHF	TGTGCCAGCAGCCGCTCCGGGACAAACCGATCACCCCTCCACTTT
.	TRBD1	TRBV30	TRBJ1-1	CAWKGQFSQGTEAFF	TGTGCCTGGAAGGGACAGTTTAGCCAGGGCACTGAAGCTTTCTTT
.	TRBD1	TRBV7-9	TRBJ1-6	CASSLRRGQGASPLHF	TGTGCCAGCAGCTTACGTAGAGGACAGGGGGCTTCACCCCTCCACTTT